This TCR beta chain was recovered during a study of blood T cell repertoires in COVID-19 (dated by TCRdb to the early 2020s). About the full investigation: The collaborator samples originated in the United States, Italy and Spain and spanned the acute and convalescent phases of COVID-19. The material from the prospective study consisted of cDNA or gDNA derived from T cells, B-cell-depleted T cells, or PBMCs. Subjects who had been exposed to COVID-19, were actively infected with it, or had recovered from it provided the deeply sampled blood TCRbeta repertoires that made up the dataset. The repertoires were released in a freely available public database intended as a resource for research on the immune response to SARS-CoV-2. Samples were obtained from the ongoing ImmuneRACE study (first 160 participants) and from some 1,300 subjects provided by 6 global collaborators. Sample metadata almost always included a de-identified subject ID, COVID-19 status, age in years and sex. HLA class I and class II types, where available, came from metadata supplied by the sample provider rather than from assay-based typing.

One collaborating source in Seattle enrolled patients while the patients were actively infected and followed the patients over time throughout the course of disease. Each collaborating institution followed its own protocols to collect whole blood in K2EDTA tubes. Collaborator samples were shipped for TCRbeta analysis as frozen whole blood, isolated PBMCs, or DNA extracted from either sample type. The CDR3 goes from the cysteine to the phenylalanine over 13 residues. The retained sequence is limited to the CDR3, 39 bases, with the frame set at the first base. Reading the germline V gene gives CDR1 MNHEY and CDR2 SVGEGT. Between the V and J ends, shortened by 5 bases and 7 bases respectively, the junction contains 12 bases. TCRbeta CDR3 regions were amplified from genomic DNA by means of the immunoSEQ Assay, a bias-controlled multiplex PCR. Turning to the authors' computational methods: Within the assay, amplification of reference gene primers was used to estimate how many nucleated cells each sample contained. To quantify the absolute abundance of each unique TCRbeta CDR3 rearrangement, sequence reads were collapsed and filtered. For each sample, productive Simpson clonality was calculated as the square root of Simpson's diversity index across productive rearrangements. Drawn from immuneACCESS, this table holds only the in-frame rearrangements with V and J called that TCRdb kept. Clones are partly lost; checked studies trace under half to an unresolved V gene and leave the rest unexplained. V, J and clone size derive from that table, while D and trimming were established from the DNA sequence. Here the sample has 250,000 to 300,000 clones; approximately 91% occur a single time. The ten largest clonotypes hold 11% of the sample.

Study-wide findings and limitations: How much clinical and demographic metadata was included differed by source and by participant, and the metadata was provided uncurated.

Of note for this clone: Its specific antigen is unknown. The sample holds no much larger clone one base away, and base qualities are not on file.

Recombination linked TRBV6-2 or TRBV6-3 to TRBJ2-1; the best D guess is TRBD2, with 6 bases matching. Sequenced: peripheral blood. This receptor was identified in a young woman with COVID-19, enrolled during active disease. The DNA is as follows: TGTGCCAGCAGTCAAGGAGGGCAGAATGAGCAGTTCTTC. Protein translation: CASSQGGQNEQFF.